Listed below are T cell receptor beta chains from one sample, sequenced in a study of identical twins. TCRdb independently ran MiXCR on the 5' RACE reads; one entry per CDR3 protein. The data show around 100,000 distinct CDR3 sequences, 5.9% seen once. The sample taken for sequencing was memory T cells sorted from blood. The receptors here all came from a woman aged 45 to 65 in good health. Each CDR3 is given with its conserved first and last residue. D genes are given only for firm matches. Clone size is given for some rows only: seen once, a few or many times, or a class if the clone is expanded.

D,size,V,J,DNA,CDR3
TRBD2,many,TRBV24-1,TRBJ2-1,TGTGCCACCAGTGACCCACGGACTAGCGCCCACAATGAGCAGTTCTTC,CATSDPRTSAHNEQFF
NA,many,TRBV7-8,TRBJ2-2,TGTGCCAGCAGCCTCCCACTAGACACCGGGGAGCTGTTTTTT,CASSLPLDTGELFF
NA,many,TRBV27,TRBJ1-6,TGTGCCAGCAGTTTTCGAGGGTCACCCCTCCACTTT,CASSFRGSPLHF
NA,many,TRBV20-1,TRBJ1-2,TGCAGTGCTAGAAACAGGAACTATGGCTACACCTTC,CSARNRNYGYTF
NA,many,TRBV20-1,TRBJ1-1,TGCAGCGCTCGAACGGGGGGAACTGAAGCTTTCTTT,CSARTGGTEAFF
TRBD2,few,TRBV5-5,TRBJ2-7,TGTGCCAGCAGTTCCCGACTAGCGGCAGCCTACGAGCAGTACTTC,CASSSRLAAAYEQYF
NA,NA,TRBV7-2,TRBJ2-7,TGTGCCAGCAGCCCCAGGGGAGTAAGGTCCTACGAGCAGTACTTC,CASSPRGVRSYEQYF
TRBD1,NA,TRBV5-6,TRBJ2-2,TGTGCCAGCAGCGTTGACAGGGCGAACACCGGGGAGCTGTTTTTT,CASSVDRANTGELFF
NA,few,TRBV3-1,TRBJ2-5,TGTGCCAGCAGCCCACGCCTAGGAGTCTGGGGGGTCCAAGAGACCCAGTACTTC,CASSPRLGVWGVQETQYF
NA,many,TRBV18,TRBJ2-7,TGTGCCAGCTCACCACCGGTGGGGGGAACCTACGAGCAGTACTTC,CASSPPVGGTYEQYF
NA,many,TRBV4-1,TRBJ2-1,TGCGCCAGACGGAGTGGGTACTATGAGCAGTTCTTC,CARRSGYYEQFF
TRBD2,many,TRBV7-3,TRBJ2-3,TGTGCCAGCAGCTTCTCCGGCGGGAGAGCATACACAGATACGCAGTATTTT,CASSFSGGRAYTDTQYF
TRBD2,many,TRBV7-6,TRBJ2-1,TGTGCCAGCAGCTTGGGCGGGAGGTCCTACAATGAGCAGTTCTTC,CASSLGGRSYNEQFF
NA,many,TRBV25-1,TRBJ2-3,TGTGCCAGCAGTGAGGCGGGCCGGGGCACAGATACGCAGTATTTT,CASSEAGRGTDTQYF
NA,NA,TRBV12-3/TRBV12-4,TRBJ2-1,TGTGCCAGCAGCCCCCCGGGAGAAGGCTACAATGAGCAGTTCTTC,CASSPPGEGYNEQFF
NA,many,TRBV6-1,TRBJ1-6,TGTGCCAGCAGTGATCAGACGGCCTCACCCCTCCACTTT,CASSDQTASPLHF
TRBD2,many,TRBV20-1,TRBJ2-7,TGCAGTGCTAGACACGGGACTAGCGCCCACACCTACGAGCAGTACTTC,CSARHGTSAHTYEQYF
NA,NA,TRBV6-6,TRBJ2-6,TGTGCCAGCTTTTTTCCGGGACAAACCTCCCCTGGGGCCAACGTCCTGACTTTC,CASFFPGQTSPGANVLTF
NA,few,TRBV3-1,TRBJ2-5,TGTGCCAGCGGACCGGGACTCGGATACTTC,CASGPGLGYF
TRBD2,many,TRBV20-1,TRBJ2-1,TGCAGTGCCGAAAGCGGGAGCCGGTCCTACAATGAGCAGTTCTTC,CSAESGSRSYNEQFF
TRBD2,NA,TRBV7-9,TRBJ2-2,TGTGCCAGCAGCCGGGGACTAGCGGGAAACACCGGGGAGCTGTTTTTT,CASSRGLAGNTGELFF
NA,many,TRBV20-1,TRBJ2-5,TGCAGTGCTGAAACTACGGAGACCCAGTACTTC,CSAETTETQYF
NA,many,TRBV4-1,TRBJ2-1,TGCGCCAGCAGCCAAGATTCCCCACCTGCCCACTACAATGAGCAGTTCTTC,CASSQDSPPAHYNEQFF
NA,many,TRBV2,TRBJ2-2,TGTGCCAGCAGTGAAGCTGGGGAGCTGTTTTTT,CASSEAGELFF
NA,NA,TRBV19,TRBJ2-3,TGTGCCAGTAGACCCGGGACTCGAAACACAGATACGCAGTATTTT,CASRPGTRNTDTQYF